The source of this TCR beta chain is a study of radiotherapy plus CTLA-4 blockade in lung cancer (dated by TCRdb to 2017 to 2018). In terms of the full investigation: Objective responses occurred in 18% of enrolled patients, and 30% to 35% achieved disease control.

The study tested focal radiation therapy combined with CTLA-4 blockade (ipilimumab) in patients with chemo-refractory metastatic non-small-cell lung cancer. From the cysteine up to the phenylalanine, the CDR3 has a length of 14 residues. Only the CDR3 part of the read is kept: 42 bases, read in frame from the first base. Per the germline V gene, MNHEY is the CDR1 and SVGAGI is the CDR2. From V the trimming removes 7 bases and from J it removes 5 bases, while the gene matches leave 7 bases of the junction unaccounted for. Note on this clone: What this receptor recognizes is not known. Base-call qualities are not available, and no considerably larger clone is one nucleotide away.

The study at large found these results: Increased serum interferon-beta after radiation, together with early dynamic changes in blood T cell clones, were reported to be the strongest predictors of response. After treatment with radiotherapy and ipilimumab, TCR clones that came from tumors expanded in the peripheral blood.

The protocol used for the library was the immunoSEQ multiplex PCR assay. The table was pulled from immuneACCESS by TCRdb, which kept in-frame rearrangements only. Such tables lose some clones; where checked, under half of the loss comes from unresolved V genes, and the rest has no known cause. The sample table shows tens of thousands of clones, and about three quarters are seen once. Of the sample, approximately 3.8% is held by the ten largest clones. The chain was built from TRBV6-5 and TRBJ2-1, with TRBD2 identical over 8 junction bases. This TCR was sampled from a human donor with non-small cell lung cancer who had stable disease on radiotherapy plus ipilimumab. The sample here was peripheral blood, taken from a patient treated with radiotherapy plus ipilimumab. The CDR3 region reads CASNPGLGNNEQFF. In nucleotide form, the sequence is TGTGCCAGCAACCCGGGACTAGGGAACAATGAGCAGTTCTTC.